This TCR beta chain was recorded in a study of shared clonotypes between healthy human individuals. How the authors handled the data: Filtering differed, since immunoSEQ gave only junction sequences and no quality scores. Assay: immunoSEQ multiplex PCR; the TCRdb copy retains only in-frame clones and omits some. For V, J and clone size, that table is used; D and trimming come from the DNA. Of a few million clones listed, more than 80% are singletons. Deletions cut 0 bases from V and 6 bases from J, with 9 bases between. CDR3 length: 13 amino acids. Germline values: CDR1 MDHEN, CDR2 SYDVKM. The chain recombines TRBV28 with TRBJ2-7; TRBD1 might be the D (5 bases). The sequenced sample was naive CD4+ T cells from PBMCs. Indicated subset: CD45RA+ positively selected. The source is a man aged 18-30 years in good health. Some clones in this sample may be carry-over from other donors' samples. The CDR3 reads CASSLWEGVEQYF. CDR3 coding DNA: TGTGCCAGCAGTTTATGGGAAGGGGTCGAGCAGTACTTC.